At least ten counts were recorded for the clone carrying this T cell receptor beta chain. What it binds is not known. This entry comes from a study of lung T cells in sarcoidosis with Löfgren's syndrome. MiXCR was run by TCRdb on the reads, yielding one entry per CDR3 protein. The table shows about 63,000 distinct CDR3 sequences, with 21% occurring only once. Study results and caveats: Multiple Löfgren's syndrome patients reportedly shared TRAV12-1 and TRBV2 CDR3 motifs, suggesting public CD4+ TCRs. The most expanded V genes in Löfgren's patients were reportedly TRAV12-1 and TRBV2.

This CDR3 comprises 13 residues. Trimming took off 2 bases at V and 4 bases at J, with 8 bases between the two ends. Germline loops: CDR1 SEHNR, CDR2 FQNEAQ (reference sequence). V is TRBV7-9 and J is TRBJ1-2; no clear D gene. The origin of this receptor is a human donor with sarcoidosis (Löfgren's syndrome or another form), or a control subject (not recorded which). The sample was CD4+ T cells from PBMCs. CDR3 sequence reads: CASSLYGAYGYTF. CDR3 nucleotide sequence: TGTGCCAGCAGCTTATACGGAGCCTATGGCTACACCTTC.